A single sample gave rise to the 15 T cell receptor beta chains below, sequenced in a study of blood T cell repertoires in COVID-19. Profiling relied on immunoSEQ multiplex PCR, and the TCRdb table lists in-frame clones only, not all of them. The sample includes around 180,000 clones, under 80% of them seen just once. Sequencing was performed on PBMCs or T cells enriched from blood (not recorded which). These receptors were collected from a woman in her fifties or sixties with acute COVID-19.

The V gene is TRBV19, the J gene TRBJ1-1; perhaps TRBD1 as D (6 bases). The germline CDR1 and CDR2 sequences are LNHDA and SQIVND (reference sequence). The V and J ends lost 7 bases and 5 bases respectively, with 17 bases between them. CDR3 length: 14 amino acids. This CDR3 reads CASTMRGGRTEAFF. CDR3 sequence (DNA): TGTGCCAGTACCATGAGAGGGGGTCGGACTGAAGCTTTCTTT.

The CDR3: CSVQGPGYTF. The CDR3 coding sequence is TGCAGCGTCCAGGGCCCCGGCTACACCTTC. The chain uses TRBV29-1 and TRBJ1-2; a possible D gene is TRBD1 (5 bases). CDR1 is SQVTM and CDR2 is ANQGSEA in the germline V gene. Trimming shortened V by 6 bases and J by 8 bases, and 10 bases separated the two germline ends. The CDR3 sequence is 10 residues long.

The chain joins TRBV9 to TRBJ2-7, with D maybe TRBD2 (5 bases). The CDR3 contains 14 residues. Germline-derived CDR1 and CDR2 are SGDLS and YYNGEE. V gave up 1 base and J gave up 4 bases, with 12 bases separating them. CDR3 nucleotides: TGTGCCAGCAGCGTAATTGAACGGGGATACGAGCAGTACGTC. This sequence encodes CASSVIERGYEQYV.

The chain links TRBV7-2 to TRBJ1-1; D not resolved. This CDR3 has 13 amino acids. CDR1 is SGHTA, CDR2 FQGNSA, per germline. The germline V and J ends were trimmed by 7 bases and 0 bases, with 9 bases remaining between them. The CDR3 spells CASTPAVNTEAFF. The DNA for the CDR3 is TGTGCCAGCACCCCCGCGGTGAACACTGAAGCTTTCTTT.

The CDR3 DNA sequence: TGCAGCGTCGCTGGACAGCCAGGAGCTGGCTACACCTTC. Translating it yields CSVAGQPGAGYTF. The chain combines TRBV29-1 with TRBJ1-2; weak D call: TRBD1 (6 bases). This CDR3 region has 13 residues. Per the germline V gene, CDR1 is SQVTM and CDR2 is ANQGSEA. Trimming shortened V by 6 bases and J by 7 bases, and 18 bases separated the two germline ends. Full variable domain (remainder filled in from reference TRBV29-1 and TRBJ1-2): SAVISQKPSRDICQRGTSLTIQCQVDSQVTMMFWYRQQPGQSLTLIATANQGSEATYESGFVIDKFPISRPNLTFSTLTVSNMSPEDSSIYLCSVAGQPGAGYTFGSGTRLTVV.

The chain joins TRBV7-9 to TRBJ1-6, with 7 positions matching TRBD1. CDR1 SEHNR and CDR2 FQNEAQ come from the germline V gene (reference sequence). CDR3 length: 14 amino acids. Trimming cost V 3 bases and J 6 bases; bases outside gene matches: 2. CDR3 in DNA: TGTGCCAGCAGCTTCACAGGGGCTAATTCACCCCTCCACTTT. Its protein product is CASSFTGANSPLHF.

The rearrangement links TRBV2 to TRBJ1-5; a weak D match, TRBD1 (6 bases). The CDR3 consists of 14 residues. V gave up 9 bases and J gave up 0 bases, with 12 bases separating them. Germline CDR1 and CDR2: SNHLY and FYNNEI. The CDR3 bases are TGTGCCAGTGGGGACACTAATAGCAATCAGCCCCAGCATTTT. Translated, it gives CASGDTNSNQPQHF.

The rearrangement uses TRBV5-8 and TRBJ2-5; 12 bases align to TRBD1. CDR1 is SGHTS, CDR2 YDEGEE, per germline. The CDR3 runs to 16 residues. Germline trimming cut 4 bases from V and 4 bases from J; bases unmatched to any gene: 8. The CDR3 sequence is CASSAGQGAQGETQYF. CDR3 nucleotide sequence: TGTGCCAGCAGCGCGGGACAGGGGGCGCAGGGAGAGACCCAGTACTTC. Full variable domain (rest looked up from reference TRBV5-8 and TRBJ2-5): EAGVTQSPTHLIKTRGQQATLRCSPISGHTSVYWYQQALGLGLQFLLWYDEGEERNRGNFPPRFSGRQFPNYSSELNVNALELEDSALYLCASSAGQGAQGETQYFGPGTRLLVL.

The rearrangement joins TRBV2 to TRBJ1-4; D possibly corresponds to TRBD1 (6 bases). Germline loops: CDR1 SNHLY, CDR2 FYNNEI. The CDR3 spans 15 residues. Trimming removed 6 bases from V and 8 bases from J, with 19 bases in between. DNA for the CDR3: TGTGCCAGCAGACAACGAACCGGGACAACAGAAAAACTGTTTTTT. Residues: CASRQRTGTTEKLFF.

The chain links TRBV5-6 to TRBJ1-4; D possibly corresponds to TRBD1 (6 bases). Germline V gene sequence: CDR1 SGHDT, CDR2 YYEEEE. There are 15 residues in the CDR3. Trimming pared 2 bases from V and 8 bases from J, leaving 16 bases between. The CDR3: CASSFNGGGKEKLFF. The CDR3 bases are TGTGCCAGCAGCTTTAATGGGGGCGGCAAAGAAAAACTGTTTTTT.

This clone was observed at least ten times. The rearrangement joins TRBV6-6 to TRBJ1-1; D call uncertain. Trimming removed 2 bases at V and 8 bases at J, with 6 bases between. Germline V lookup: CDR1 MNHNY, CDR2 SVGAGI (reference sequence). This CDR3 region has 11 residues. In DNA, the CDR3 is TGTGCCAGCAGTTACAATTTAGAAGCTTTCTTT. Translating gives CASSYNLEAFF.

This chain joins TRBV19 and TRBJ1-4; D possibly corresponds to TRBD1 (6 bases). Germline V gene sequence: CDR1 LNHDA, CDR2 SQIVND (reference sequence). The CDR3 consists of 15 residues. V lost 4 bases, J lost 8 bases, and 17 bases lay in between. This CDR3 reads CASSTLQGGMEKLFF. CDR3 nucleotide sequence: TGTGCCAGTAGTACGCTACAGGGAGGGATGGAAAAACTGTTTTTT.

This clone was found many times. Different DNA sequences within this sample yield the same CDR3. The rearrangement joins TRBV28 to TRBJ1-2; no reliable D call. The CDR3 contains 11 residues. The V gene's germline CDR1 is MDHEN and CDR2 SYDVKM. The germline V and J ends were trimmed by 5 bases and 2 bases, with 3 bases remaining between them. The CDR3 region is CASSLNYGYTF. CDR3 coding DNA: TGTGCCAGCAGTCTCAACTATGGCTACACCTTC.

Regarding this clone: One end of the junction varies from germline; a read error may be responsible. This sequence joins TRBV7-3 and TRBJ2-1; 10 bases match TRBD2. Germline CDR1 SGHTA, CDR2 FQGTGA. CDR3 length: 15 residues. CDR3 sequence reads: CASSLAGASNNEQFF. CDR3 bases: TGTGCCAGCTCCCTAGCGGGGGCCTCCAACAATGAGCAGTTCTTC.

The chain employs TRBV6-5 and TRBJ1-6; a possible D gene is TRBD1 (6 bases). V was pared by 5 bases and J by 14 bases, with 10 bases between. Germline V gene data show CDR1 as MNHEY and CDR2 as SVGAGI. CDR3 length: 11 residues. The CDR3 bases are TGTGCCAGCAGTCTCCGGGACACCCTCCACTTT. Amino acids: CASSLRDTLHF.